This record covers a single T cell receptor (beta chain). Its matching antigen is unknown. The sample comes from a study of cytomegalovirus exposure and HLA in healthy donors. Study conclusions and caveats: 87-base-pair reads could not separate some V segments, including TRBV6-2 and TRBV6-3. In an earlier analysis, most TCR beta V segments were productive about 87% or about 30% of the time. In a later analysis, most CMV-associated TCR beta chains appeared HLA-restricted.

PCR involved 60 Vbeta and 13 Jbeta primers. Using immunoSEQ multiplex PCR, the repertoire was profiled, and TCRdb retains in-frame clones only, with some absent. The top ten hold around 3% of the sample, which has around 120,000 clones, 70% to 80% seen once. CDR3 length: 14 amino acids. V gave up 1 base and J gave up 1 base, with 8 bases separating them. Germline V lookup: CDR1 SGHRS, CDR2 YFSETQ. The chain employs TRBV5-1 and TRBJ1-1; D ambiguous. The specimen was PBMCs. This receptor was taken from a woman aged 40-49 years in good health and CMV-seropositive. CDR3 coding DNA: TGCGCCAGCAGCTTGTTTCGGGGGAACACTGAAGCTTTCTTT. It specifies CASSLFRGNTEAFF.